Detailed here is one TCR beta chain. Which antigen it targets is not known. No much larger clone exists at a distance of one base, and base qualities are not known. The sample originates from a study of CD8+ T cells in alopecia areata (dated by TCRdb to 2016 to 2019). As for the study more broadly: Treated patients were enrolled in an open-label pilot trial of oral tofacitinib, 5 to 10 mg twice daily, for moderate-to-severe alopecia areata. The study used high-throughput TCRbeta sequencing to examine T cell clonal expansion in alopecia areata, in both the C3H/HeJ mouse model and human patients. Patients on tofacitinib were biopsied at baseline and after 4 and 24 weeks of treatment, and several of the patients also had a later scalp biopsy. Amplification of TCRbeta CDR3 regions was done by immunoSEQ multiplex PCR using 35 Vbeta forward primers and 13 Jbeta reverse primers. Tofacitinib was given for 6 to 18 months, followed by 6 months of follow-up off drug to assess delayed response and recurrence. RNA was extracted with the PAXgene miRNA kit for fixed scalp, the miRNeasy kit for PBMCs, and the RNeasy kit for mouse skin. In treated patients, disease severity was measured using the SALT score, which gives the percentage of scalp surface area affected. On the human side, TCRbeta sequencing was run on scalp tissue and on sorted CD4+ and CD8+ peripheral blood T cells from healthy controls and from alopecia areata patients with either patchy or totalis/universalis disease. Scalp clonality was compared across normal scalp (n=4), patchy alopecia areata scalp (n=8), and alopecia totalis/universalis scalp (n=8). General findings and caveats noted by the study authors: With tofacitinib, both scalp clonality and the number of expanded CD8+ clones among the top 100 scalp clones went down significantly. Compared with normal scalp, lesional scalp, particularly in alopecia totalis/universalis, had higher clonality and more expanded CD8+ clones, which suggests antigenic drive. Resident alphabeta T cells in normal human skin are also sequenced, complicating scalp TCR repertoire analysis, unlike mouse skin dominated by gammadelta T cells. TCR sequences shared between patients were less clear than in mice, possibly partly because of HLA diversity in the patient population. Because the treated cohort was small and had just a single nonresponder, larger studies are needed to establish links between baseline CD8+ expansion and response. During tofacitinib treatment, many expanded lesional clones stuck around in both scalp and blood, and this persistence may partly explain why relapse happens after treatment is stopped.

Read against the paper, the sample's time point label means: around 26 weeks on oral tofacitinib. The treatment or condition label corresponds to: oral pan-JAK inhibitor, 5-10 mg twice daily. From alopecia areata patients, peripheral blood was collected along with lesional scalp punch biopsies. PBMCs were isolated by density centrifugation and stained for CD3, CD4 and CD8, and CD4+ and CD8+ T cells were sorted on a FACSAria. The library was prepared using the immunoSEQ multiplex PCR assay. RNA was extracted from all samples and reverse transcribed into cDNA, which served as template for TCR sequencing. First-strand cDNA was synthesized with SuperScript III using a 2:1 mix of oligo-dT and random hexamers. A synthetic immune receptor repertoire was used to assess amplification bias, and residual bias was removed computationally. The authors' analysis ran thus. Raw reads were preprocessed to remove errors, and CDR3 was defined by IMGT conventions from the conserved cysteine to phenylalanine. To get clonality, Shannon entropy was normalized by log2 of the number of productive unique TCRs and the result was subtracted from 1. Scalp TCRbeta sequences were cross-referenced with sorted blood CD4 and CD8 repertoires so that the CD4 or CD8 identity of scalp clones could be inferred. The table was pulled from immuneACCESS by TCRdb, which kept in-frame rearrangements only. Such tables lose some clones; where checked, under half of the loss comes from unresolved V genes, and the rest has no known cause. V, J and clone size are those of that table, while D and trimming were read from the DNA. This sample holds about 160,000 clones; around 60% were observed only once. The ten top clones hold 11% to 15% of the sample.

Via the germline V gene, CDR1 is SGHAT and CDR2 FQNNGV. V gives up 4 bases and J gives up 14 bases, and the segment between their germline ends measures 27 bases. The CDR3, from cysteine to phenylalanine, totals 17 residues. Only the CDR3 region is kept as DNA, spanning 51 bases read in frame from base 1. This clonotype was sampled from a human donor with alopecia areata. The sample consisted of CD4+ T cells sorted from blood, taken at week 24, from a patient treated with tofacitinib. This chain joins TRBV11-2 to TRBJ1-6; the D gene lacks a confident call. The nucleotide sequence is TGTGCCAGCAGCTCCACCGCCAGCAGGCCGGAGATTGGGGCCCTCCACTTT. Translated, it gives CASSSTASRPEIGALHF.